Listed here are 25 T cell receptor beta chains from one sample, sequenced in a study of radiotherapy plus CTLA-4 blockade in lung cancer. The table came from immunoSEQ multiplex PCR; TCRdb's copy has only in-frame clones and leaves some out. This sample yields about 45,000 clones, of which approximately 70% are seen a single time; 3% to 4% belongs to the top ten. The sample was peripheral blood, taken from a patient treated with radiotherapy plus ipilimumab. The receptors were sampled from a human donor with non-small cell lung cancer who had a complete response to radiotherapy plus ipilimumab.

This chain uses TRBV6-4 with TRBJ2-3; D might be TRBD1 (6 bases). V dropped 2 bases and J dropped 3 bases, with 15 bases sitting between them. The CDR3 has 16 residues. Germline-derived CDR1 and CDR2 are MRHNA and SNTAGT. The DNA for the CDR3 is TGTGCCAGCAGTGACCTCGACCGGGACATAACAGATACGCAGTATTTT. Amino acids: CASSDLDRDITDTQYF.

The gene calls are TRBV7-8 and TRBJ2-6, with 8 bases aligning to TRBD1. The CDR3 has 19 amino acids. Germline values: CDR1 SGHVS, CDR2 FQNEAQ. Trimming removed 0 bases from V and 0 bases from J; junction bases left unmatched: 7. CDR3 bases: TGTGCCAGCAGCTTAGCACCAAGACAGGGGCACTCTGGGGCCAACGTCCTGACTTTC. Translated, it gives CASSLAPRQGHSGANVLTF.

In this sample, this clone turned up once. This sequence joins TRBV10-1 and TRBJ2-1; tentative D call: TRBD1 (6 bases). Trimming removed 1 base from V and 0 bases from J, with 10 bases in between. The CDR3 covers 16 residues. Germline V gives CDR1 WNHNN, CDR2 SYGVQD (reference sequence). The CDR3 region has the DNA TGCGCCAGCAGTGAGTTTAGGGGGTACTCCTACAATGAGCAGTTCTTC. Amino acid sequence: CASSEFRGYSYNEQFF.

The chain couples TRBV9 to TRBJ2-3; 10 nucleotides line up with TRBD2. From germline, CDR1 is SGDLS and CDR2 YYNGEE. The CDR3 is 16 residues long. Trimming cost V 0 bases and J 5 bases; bases outside gene matches: 6. The CDR3 is CASSVGSAGGQDTQYF. In DNA, the CDR3 is TGTGCCAGCAGCGTAGGGTCAGCGGGGGGGCAAGATACGCAGTATTTT.

The rearrangement joins TRBV28 to TRBJ2-2, with 9 nucleotides matching TRBD1. V was pared by 8 bases and J by 0 bases, with 7 bases of the junction left unmatched. CDR3 length: 16 residues. Germline CDR1 and CDR2: MDHEN and SYDVKM. The CDR3 DNA sequence: TGTGCCAGCTGTACGACAGGGGGTTCGAACACCGGGGAGCTGTTTTTT. It translates to CASCTTGGSNTGELFF. The variable domain in full, with the rest retrieved from reference TRBV28 and TRBJ2-2, is DVKVTQSSRYLVKRTGEKVFLECVQDMDHENMFWYRQDPGLGLRLIYFSYDVKMKEKGDIPEGYSVSREKKERFSLILESASTNQTSMYLCASCTTGGSNTGELFFGEGSRLTVL.

This clone occurred once. This chain connects TRBV7-6 to TRBJ1-4, with a tentative D call TRBD1 (5 bases). Germline V CDR1 and CDR2: SGHVS, FNYEAQ. This CDR3 comprises 16 residues. The V end lost 1 base, the J end lost 0 bases, and 9 bases lay between the germline ends. CDR3 in amino acids: CASSLDWGATNEKLFF. The CDR3 nucleotides read TGTGCCAGCAGCTTAGATTGGGGCGCAACTAATGAAAAACTGTTTTTT.

The V call is TRBV30, the J call TRBJ1-4; the match to TRBD1 covers 8 bases. With 3 bases clipped from V and 3 bases from J, the junction kept 6 bases outside the gene matches. CDR3 length: 15 amino acids. Germline CDR1 GTSNPN, CDR2 SVGIG (reference sequence). CDR3 coding DNA: TGTGCCTGGAGGAGCCCAGGGGGCCCTAATGAAAAACTGTTTTTT. Amino acid sequence: CAWRSPGGPNEKLFF. Variable domain in full (rest from reference TRBV30 and TRBJ1-4): SQTIHQWPATLVQPVGSPLSLECTVEGTSNPNLYWYRQAAGRGLQLLFYSVGIGQISSEVPQNLSASRPQDRQFILSSKKLLLSDSGFYLCAWRSPGGPNEKLFFGSGTQLSVL.

The chain has TRBV6-5 and TRBJ2-7, with a possible D match to TRBD1 (7 bases). Trimming cost V 4 bases and J 5 bases, with 21 bases left between them. Germline V gene lookup returns CDR1 MNHEY and CDR2 SVGAGI. This CDR3 comprises 16 residues. The CDR3 here is CASSFHQTGRGDEQYF. For the CDR3, the DNA is TGTGCCAGCAGTTTTCACCAGACAGGGCGCGGGGACGAGCAGTACTTC.

The chain combines TRBV19 with TRBJ1-4, with D perhaps TRBD1 (6 bases). Germline values: CDR1 LNHDA, CDR2 SQIVND (reference sequence). This CDR3 is built from 12 residues. Trimming took 10 bases from V and 8 from J, leaving 14 bases between them. CDR3 region: CATRTVGEKLFF. The CDR3 DNA reads as TGTGCCACCAGGACAGTTGGGGAAAAACTGTTTTTT.

The chain recombines TRBV7-8 with TRBJ2-3; perhaps TRBD2 as D (6 bases). The V end was cut by 10 bases, the J end by 2 bases, with 19 bases between. This CDR3 is built from 15 residues. In germline, CDR1 is SGHVS, CDR2 FQNEAQ. CDR3 DNA: TGTGCCATCTCCTCCCGGGGGTTCTTCACAGATACGCAGTATTTT. It yields the protein CAISSRGFFTDTQYF.

The chain joins TRBV5-1 to TRBJ2-3; the D gene is possibly TRBD2 (6 bases). The germline V and J ends were trimmed by 3 bases and 4 bases, with 12 bases remaining between them. The V gene's germline CDR1 is SGHRS and CDR2 YFSETQ. The CDR3 is 14 amino acids. For the CDR3, the DNA is TGCGCCAGCAGCTCGTTAGCGGTCCCAGATACGCAGTATTTT. Translated: CASSSLAVPDTQYF. Full variable domain (rest looked up from reference TRBV5-1 and TRBJ2-3): KAGVTQTPRYLIKTRGQQVTLSCSPISGHRSVSWYQQTPGQGLQFLFEYFSETQRNKGNFPGRFSGRQFSNSRSEMNVSTLELGDSALYLCASSSLAVPDTQYFGPGTRLTVL.

J is TRBJ1-1 and V is TRBV27, with no clear D. The CDR3 covers 13 residues. Trimming stripped 3 bases from V and 2 bases from J, with 7 bases between. The germline V gene encodes CDR1 MNHEY and CDR2 SMNVEV (reference sequence). CDR3 nucleotide sequence: TGTGCCAGCAGTTTTAACTTCAACACTGAAGCTTTCTTT. Translating it yields CASSFNFNTEAFF.

In this sample, this clone turned up once. V and J are TRBV27 and TRBJ1-2; 12 bases align to TRBD1. Germline values: CDR1 MNHEY, CDR2 SMNVEV (reference sequence). The CDR3 has 15 residues. The J segment lost 6 bases and the V segment lost 4 bases, leaving 6 bases of the junction unmatched. CDR3 amino acids: CASSSRDRGLDGYTF. CDR3 coding DNA: TGTGCCAGCAGTTCCCGGGACAGGGGGCTTGATGGCTACACCTTC.

The gene calls are TRBV19 and TRBJ2-1, with TRBD2 identical over 10 bases. The CDR3 loop spans 16 amino acids. V shed 2 bases and J 4 bases; nucleotides not matched to a gene: 5. CDR1 is LNHDA and CDR2 is SQIVND in the germline V gene (reference sequence). The CDR3 region is CASSIRSLAGYNEQFF. Written as DNA, the CDR3 is TGTGCCAGTAGTATACGGTCACTAGCGGGGTACAATGAGCAGTTCTTC.

This clone has a handful of counts. V and J are TRBV9 and TRBJ2-1; the match to TRBD2 covers 9 bases. Trimming took 0 bases from V and 10 from J; bases not matched to a gene: 8. The CDR3 loop spans 15 amino acids. Germline V gene sequence: CDR1 SGDLS, CDR2 YYNGEE. The CDR3 protein is CASSVVAGGVVEQFF. The CDR3 bases are TGTGCCAGCAGCGTAGTGGCGGGAGGGGTCGTCGAGCAGTTCTTC. Based on the CDR3 plus reference TRBV9 and TRBJ2-1, the full variable domain is DSGVTQTPKHLITATGQRVTLRCSPRSGDLSVYWYQQSLDQGLQFLIQYYNGEERAKGNILERFSAQQFPDLHSELNLSSLELGDSALYFCASSVVAGGVVEQFFGPGTRLTVL.

The CDR3 DNA follows: TGTGCCAGCAGTGGAGGGGAGGCCCAGCCCCAGCATTTT. This translates into CASSGGEAQPQHF. The chain has TRBV2 and TRBJ1-5, with TRBD1 as a possible D gene (5 bases). This CDR3 has 13 amino acids. Germline V gives CDR1 SNHLY, CDR2 FYNNEI. The V and J ends lost 4 bases and 7 bases respectively, with 11 bases between them.

There are a few counts of this clone. J is TRBJ2-1 and V is TRBV6-5, with TRBD1 matching 9 bases. This CDR3 is 14 amino acids long. Looked up from germline, CDR1 is MNHEY and CDR2 is SVGAGI. V trimming: 7 bases; J trimming: 4 bases; junction bases outside the gene matches: 5. CDR3 residues: CASTPGTGYNEQFF. Written as DNA, the CDR3 is TGTGCCAGCACCCCCGGGACAGGGTACAATGAGCAGTTCTTC.

J is TRBJ2-6 and V is TRBV18, with D possibly TRBD1 on 6 matching bases. The CDR3 has 18 amino acids. V was cut by 3 bases and J by 1 base, with 16 bases left in between. CDR1 is KGHSH and CDR2 is LQKENI in the germline V gene. The CDR3 loop reads CASSPRTDSGSGANVLTF. CDR3 bases: TGTGCCAGCTCACCTCGGACAGACTCTGGATCTGGGGCCAACGTCCTGACTTTC.

This chain links TRBV7-6 with TRBJ1-6, with 12 bases fitting TRBD1. CDR3 length equals 17 residues. The V segment lost 0 bases and the J segment 8 bases; nucleotides outside the gene matches: 5. Germline loops: CDR1 SGHVS, CDR2 FNYEAQ. Written as DNA, the CDR3 is TGTGCCAGCAGCTTAGCCGGGACAGGGGGCACAGATTCACCCCTCCACTTT. Protein product: CASSLAGTGGTDSPLHF.

This rearrangement joins TRBV18 to TRBJ2-1; the match to TRBD2 covers 8 bases. The CDR3 loop spans 16 amino acids. Germline trimming cut 0 bases from V and 7 bases from J; bases unmatched to any gene: 8. Germline values: CDR1 KGHSH, CDR2 LQKENI. In nucleotides, the CDR3 is TGTGCCAGCTCACCACCGTCAAGCGGGAGACTGAATGAGCAGTTCTTC. Protein product: CASSPPSSGRLNEQFF.

The rearrangement links TRBV28 to TRBJ2-2, with a tentative D call TRBD1 (6 bases). Per germline, CDR1 MDHEN and CDR2 SYDVKM. This CDR3 region has 14 residues. V lost 5 bases and J lost 2, with 9 bases in between. The CDR3 loop is CASSGTLNTGELFF. CDR3 sequence (DNA): TGTGCCAGCAGTGGGACACTTAACACCGGGGAGCTGTTTTTT.

The sample holds a few counts of this clone. CDR3 in DNA: TGTGCCAGCAGGCCACAGGGAGTAGACTATGGCTACACCTTC. As protein: CASRPQGVDYGYTF. The chain joins TRBV6-6 to TRBJ1-2; D perhaps matches TRBD1 (6 bases). This CDR3 is built from 14 residues. Trimming cost V 6 bases and J 3 bases, with 14 bases left between them. Per germline, CDR1 MNHNY and CDR2 SVGAGI (reference sequence).

The V and J genes are TRBV7-3 and TRBJ2-5; the match to TRBD1 covers 8 bases. The junction had 4 bases not matched to a gene; V was cut back by 2 bases and J by 5 bases. Germline-derived CDR1 and CDR2 are SGHTA and FQGTGA. The CDR3 is 14 amino acids. CDR3 nucleotide sequence: TGTGCCAGCAGCTTAGCAGGGGGCCTCGAGACCCAGTACTTC. Encoded protein: CASSLAGGLETQYF.

This clone was seen a few times. The V and J genes are TRBV6-6 and TRBJ2-5; weak D call: TRBD1 (6 bases). The germline CDR1 and CDR2 sequences are MNHNY and SVGAGI (reference sequence). Trimming removed 6 bases from V and 2 bases from J, with 10 bases in between. The CDR3 contains 13 residues. CDR3 sequence reads: CASRQGRQETQYF. The CDR3 DNA reads as TGTGCCAGCAGACAGGGTCGACAAGAGACCCAGTACTTC.

The chain employs TRBV28 and TRBJ1-5; the D gene is possibly TRBD1 (5 bases). V was pared by 10 bases and J by 3 bases, with 19 bases between. Germline CDR1 MDHEN, CDR2 SYDVKM. The CDR3 covers 15 residues. CDR3 sequence (DNA): TGTGCCACGATTCCGGGGGATAGCGACAATCAGCCCCAGCATTTT. It is translated as CATIPGDSDNQPQHF.